The sequence of this TCR beta chain was determined in a study of human T cells and chemical hapten exposure. For the study at large: Patches that contained 0.01% DPC were applied to the upper back and read at 6 days.

Regarding the study as a whole: Relative to control repertoires, expanded TCRs gave rise to significantly more large CDR3 similarity clusters.

In TCRdb, the RACE reads were re-called with MiXCR into one record per CDR3 protein. The sample includes a few hundred thousand distinct CDR3 sequences, just under 6.5% of them seen just once. As regards this clonotype: Its target is not known.

Sample time point: patch test 2, 6 weeks after DPC sensitization. The treatment is: therapeutic diphenylcyclopropenone sensitization with weekly scalp DPC. The study extracted total RNA from unfractionated whole blood. The sequence derives from a young woman with alopecia areata. Some clones in this sample may be carry-over from other donors' samples. The sequences come from whole blood, collected in connection with sensitization to the hapten diphenylcyclopropenone (DPC).

CDR3 amino acids: CSGEHQETQYF. CDR3 coding DNA: TGCAGTGGAGAGCACCAAGAGACCCAGTACTTC. The V gene is TRBV20-1, the J gene TRBJ2-5; D not resolved. There are 11 residues in the CDR3. Germline CDR1 DFQATT, CDR2 SNEGSKA (reference sequence). Trimming removed 7 bases at V and 0 bases at J, with 6 bases between.